The rows below give T cell receptor beta chains drawn from one sample of a study of OX40 agonist ivuxolimab in advanced cancers. Only in-frame clones appear in the TCRdb table, and some are missing; sequencing was by immunoSEQ multiplex PCR. The profile shows tens of thousands of clones, roughly 84% of them singletons. The source material was CD4+ or CD8+ T cells sorted from blood, sampled in a trial of the OX40 agonist ivuxolimab. The receptors were sampled from an adult with an advanced solid tumor such as melanoma, head and neck, liver or kidney cancer. Each CDR3 is given with its conserved first and last residue. A D gene is named only where the DNA matches it firmly. Size is omitted from some rows. Given values are once, few, many or a class for expanded clones.

CASSSQTETYGYTF	TGTGCCAGCAGCTCCCAGACAGAAACCTATGGCTACACCTTC	-	TRBJ1-2	14	-	TRBV7-2
CASSPGLGNTIYF	TGTGCCAGCAGCCCGGGGCTAGGAAACACCATATATTTT	-	TRBJ1-3	13	-	TRBV7-2
CASSLVSVTYEQYF	TGTGCCAGCAGCTTAGTTAGCGTGACCTACGAGCAGTACTTC	-	TRBJ2-7	14	-	TRBV7-9
CASSAREGAYEQYF	TGTGCCAGCAGCGCGCGCGAGGGGGCATACGAGCAGTACTTC	TRBD1	TRBJ2-7	14	few	TRBV7-8
CASSPGQRFQPQHF	TGTGCCAGCTCACCAGGGCAGAGATTCCAGCCCCAGCATTTT	-	TRBJ1-5	14	medium-sized	TRBV18
CASSLTRARQGAYEQYF	TGTGCCAGCAGCTTAACCCGGGCCCGACAGGGGGCGTACGAGCAGTACTTC	TRBD1	TRBJ2-7	17	-	TRBV11-2
CASSRAFQTTGNEQFF	TGTGCCAGCAGCAGAGCCTTTCAGACTACTGGCAATGAGCAGTTCTTC	-	TRBJ2-1	16	-	TRBV21-1
CASSFRGGEQYF	TGTGCCAGCAGCTTTCGCGGGGGCGAGCAGTACTTC	TRBD2	TRBJ2-7	12	-	TRBV7-9
CASSYGQERNTIYF	TGTGCCAGCAGTTATGGACAGGAGCGAAACACCATATATTTT	TRBD1	TRBJ1-3	14	-	TRBV5-5
CASGEGLAAYNEQFF	TGTGCTAGTGGGGAGGGACTAGCGGCTTACAATGAGCAGTTCTTC	TRBD2	TRBJ2-1	15	-	TRBV12-5
CASSRDRGSYEQYF	TGTGCCAGCAGCCGGGACAGGGGCTCCTACGAGCAGTACTTC	TRBD1	TRBJ2-7	14	-	TRBV5-6
CAWSVGTPRGNYGYTF	TGTGCCTGGAGTGTAGGAACCCCCAGGGGAAACTATGGCTACACCTTC	-	TRBJ1-2	16	-	TRBV30
CASSFKADNNEQFF	TGTGCCAGCAGCTTTAAAGCTGATAACAATGAGCAGTTCTTC	-	TRBJ2-1	14	-	TRBV11-3
CASSPGRGAGGYTF	TGTGCCAGCAGCCCCGGACGGGGGGCAGGGGGCTACACCTTC	-	TRBJ1-2	14	-	TRBV5-4
CASSTNPTGGNGYTF	TGTGCCAGTAGCACGAACCCGACAGGGGGTAATGGCTACACCTTC	TRBD1	TRBJ1-2	15	once	TRBV19
CASSLASTPTDTQYF	TGCGCCAGCAGCTTGGCCTCGACACCTACAGATACGCAGTATTTT	-	TRBJ2-3	15	-	TRBV5-1
CASSQDRGQYTIYF	TGCGCCAGCAGCCAAGACAGGGGGCAATACACCATATATTTT	TRBD1	TRBJ1-3	14	once	TRBV4-1
CASSVAQGAPTEAFF	TGTGCCAGCAGCGTAGCTCAGGGGGCGCCCACTGAAGCTTTCTTT	TRBD1	TRBJ1-1	15	-	TRBV9
CASSQARGLAGVTTGELFF	TGTGCCAGCAGCCAAGCCAGGGGACTAGCGGGAGTCACCACCGGGGAGCTGTTTTTT	TRBD2	TRBJ2-2	19	-	TRBV14
CASSLAPANYGYTF	TGTGCCAGCAGCTTAGCCCCGGCAAACTATGGCTACACCTTC	-	TRBJ1-2	14	-	TRBV7-2
CASSSGLRNSPLHF	TGTGCCAGCAGTTCAGGCCTGCGAAATTCACCCCTCCACTTT	-	TRBJ1-6	14	-	TRBV6-5
CASSLDLAGKQFF	TGTGCCAGCAGCTTAGATCTAGCGGGAAAGCAGTTCTTC	TRBD2	TRBJ2-1	13	-	TRBV7-2
CASSLAGPENNSPLHF	TGCGCCAGCAGCTTGGCCGGGCCAGAGAATAATTCACCCCTCCACTTT	-	TRBJ1-6	16	-	TRBV5-1
CASSLVSGSYEQYF	TGCGCCAGCAGCTTGGTTAGCGGGAGTTACGAGCAGTACTTC	TRBD2	TRBJ2-7	14	-	TRBV5-1
CASGFTRDFSNEQFF	TGTGCCAGTGGCTTCACTAGGGACTTCTCAAATGAGCAGTTCTTC	-	TRBJ2-1	15	-	TRBV19
CASSVGAGSADTQYF	TGTGCCAGCAGCGTAGGTGCGGGGAGCGCAGATACGCAGTATTTT	-	TRBJ2-3	15	-	TRBV7-9
CASSTRRGSYEQYF	TGTGCCAGTAGTACCCGCCGGGGGTCCTACGAGCAGTACTTC	-	TRBJ2-7	14	-	TRBV19
CASSQGQSLNEKLFF	TGTGCCAGCTCTCAGGGACAGAGTCTTAATGAAAAACTGTTTTTT	TRBD1	TRBJ1-4	15	-	TRBV18
CASSSGTASYTGELFF	TGTGCCAGCAGTTCGGGGACAGCCTCCTACACCGGGGAGCTGTTTTTT	TRBD1	TRBJ2-2	16	-	TRBV6-5
CASSLVPLRRNRDRANTGELFF	TGTGCCAGCAGCTTAGTTCCCTTGCGGCGGAACCGGGACAGGGCGAACACCGGGGAGCTGTTTTTT	TRBD1	TRBJ2-2	22	-	TRBV7-6
CASSRKGQGAFQQYF	TGTGCCAGCAGTCGAAAGGGACAGGGCGCCTTTCAGCAGTACTTC	TRBD1	TRBJ2-7	15	-	TRBV6-5
CASSARGSYEQYF	TGTGCCAGCAGCGCGAGGGGCTCCTACGAGCAGTACTTC	-	TRBJ2-7	13	few	TRBV11-3
CASSRGTGATDTQYF	TGTGCCAGCAGTAGGGGGACAGGGGCCACAGATACGCAGTATTTT	TRBD1	TRBJ2-3	15	-	TRBV6-4
CASSLDRVGPNEQFF	TGCGCCAGCAGCTTGGACAGGGTTGGGCCGAATGAGCAGTTCTTC	-	TRBJ2-1	15	-	TRBV5-1
CASSSRPQNTEAFF	TGTGCCAGCAGCTCACGACCCCAGAACACTGAAGCTTTCTTT	-	TRBJ1-1	14	-	TRBV7-8
CSARTGSHEQYF	TGCAGCGCCCGGACAGGGAGCCACGAGCAGTACTTC	TRBD1	TRBJ2-7	12	-	TRBV29-1
CASSGQEEFAQYF	TGTGCCAGCAGCGGACAGGAGGAGTTCGCCCAGTACTTC	TRBD1	TRBJ2-5	13	-	TRBV2
CASSFWGNQPQHF	TGTGCCAGCAGTTTCTGGGGGAATCAGCCCCAGCATTTT	-	TRBJ1-5	13	-	TRBV27
CASSIVFGTSGRNEQFF	TGTGCCAGTAGTATAGTTTTCGGGACTAGCGGGAGAAATGAGCAGTTCTTC	TRBD2	TRBJ2-1	17	-	TRBV19
CASSSGTGGYQETQYF	TGCGCCAGCAGCTCCGGGACAGGGGGGTACCAAGAGACCCAGTACTTC	TRBD1	TRBJ2-5	16	-	TRBV5-1
CASSLNLRDSGTSDTEAFF	TGTGCCAGCTCACTAAATCTCCGGGACAGCGGTACCAGCGACACTGAAGCTTTCTTT	TRBD1	TRBJ1-1	19	-	TRBV18
CASSRTEQETQYF	TGCGCCAGCAGTCGGACAGAACAAGAGACCCAGTACTTC	-	TRBJ2-5	13	-	TRBV23-1
CASSLVFGTGENTEAFF	TGTGCCAGCAGCTTGGTGTTTGGGACGGGTGAGAACACTGAAGCTTTCTTT	-	TRBJ1-1	17	-	TRBV5-6
CASSLGAENTGELFF	TGCGCCAGCAGTTTAGGGGCCGAGAACACCGGGGAGCTGTTTTTT	-	TRBJ2-2	15	-	TRBV5-1
CASSTGTAGNYGYTF	TGTGCCAGCAGCACAGGGACAGCAGGGAACTATGGCTACACCTTC	TRBD1	TRBJ1-2	15	-	TRBV7-8
CASSLTSGRETQYF	TGTGCCAGCAGTTTGACTAGCGGGAGGGAGACCCAGTACTTC	TRBD2	TRBJ2-5	14	-	TRBV27
CAGYGLAPYNEQFF	TGTGCAGGATACGGACTAGCGCCTTACAATGAGCAGTTCTTC	-	TRBJ2-1	14	once	TRBV12-2
CASSLDTNTGELFF	TGTGCCAGCTCACTGGACACAAACACCGGGGAGCTGTTTTTT	-	TRBJ2-2	14	few	TRBV18
CASSKGTLKADTQYF	TGTGCCAGCAGCAAGGGGACATTGAAGGCAGATACGCAGTATTTT	-	TRBJ2-3	15	-	TRBV5-4
CASSETVSYEQYF	TGTGCCAGCAGCGAGACAGTCTCCTACGAGCAGTACTTC	-	TRBJ2-7	13	medium-sized	TRBV5-4